This TCR beta chain was retrieved from a study of cytomegalovirus exposure and HLA in healthy donors. Likely unrecorded immune exposures existed in these nominally healthy donors. Primers: 60 Vbeta forward and 13 Jbeta reverse. Sequencing used immunoSEQ multiplex PCR; TCRdb keeps in-frame clones, though not all of them. The sample has 95,000 to 100,000 clones; approximately 76% are singletons. Of note for this clone: Its target is not known.

In germline, CDR1 is MNHNY, CDR2 SVGAGI (reference sequence). There are 13 residues in the CDR3. Trimming removed 6 bases at V and 8 bases at J, with 16 bases between. Study conclusions and caveats: Indistinguishable V segments such as TRBV6-2 and TRBV6-3 were excluded.

Material: PBMCs. The clonotype originates from a man in his forties in good health and CMV-seronegative. The V gene is TRBV6-6, the J gene TRBJ1-2; D might be TRBD1 (6 bases). The CDR3 reads CASRSTGMRGYTF. The DNA of the CDR3 is TGTGCCAGCAGAAGCACAGGGATGAGGGGCTACACCTTC.